These T cell receptor beta chains were read from a single sample in a study of T cell responses to AZD1222 COVID-19 vaccine. The method was immunoSEQ multiplex PCR; TCRdb's version includes in-frame clones alone and lacks a portion of them. The table records some 170,000 clones, approximately 94% of them present only once. The source was peripheral blood, collected on day 0 of AZD1222 vaccination. The receptors come from an adult in good health. Both conserved end residues are part of each CDR3. Each record gives: V gene, D gene, J gene, clone size, CDR3 protein, CDR3 DNA. The D gene is left open where the match is weak. Clone size is given for some rows only: seen once, a few or many times, or a class if the clone is expanded.

TRBV5-4	-	TRBJ1-1	-	CASSLRGMNTEAFF	TGTGCCAGCAGCTTGAGGGGTATGAACACTGAAGCTTTCTTT
TRBV7-6	-	TRBJ1-1	-	CASSLVPGNTEAFF	TGTGCCAGCAGCTTAGTCCCCGGGAACACTGAAGCTTTCTTT
TRBV10-3	-	TRBJ2-5	-	CAISEWQNSQETQYF	TGTGCCATCAGTGAGTGGCAGAACAGCCAAGAGACCCAGTACTTC
TRBV6-6	-	TRBJ1-5	-	CATRDGNQPQHF	TGTGCCACCCGCGACGGGAATCAGCCCCAGCATTTT
TRBV7-6	TRBD1	TRBJ2-3	-	CASSREDRGIQSTDTQYF	TGTGCCAGCAGCCGAGAGGACAGGGGAATACAGAGCACAGATACGCAGTATTTT
TRBV14	TRBD2	TRBJ2-5	-	CASSPRAGGRGETQYF	TGTGCCAGCAGCCCTCGTGCGGGGGGCCGGGGAGAGACCCAGTACTTC
TRBV5-4	-	TRBJ2-3	-	CASSLPPTGYTDTQYF	TGTGCCAGCAGCTTGCCCCCAACCGGGTACACAGATACGCAGTATTTT
TRBV30	-	TRBJ1-5	-	CAWGTPGRANQPQHF	TGTGCCTGGGGGACACCGGGCAGGGCCAATCAGCCCCAGCATTTT
TRBV7-9	-	TRBJ1-2	-	CASSFTDSFRHYGYTF	TGTGCCAGCAGCTTCACGGACAGCTTTCGGCACTATGGCTACACCTTC
TRBV10-3	TRBD1	TRBJ1-1	-	CAISTGGFTEAFF	TGTGCCATCAGTACAGGGGGGTTCACTGAAGCTTTCTTT
TRBV6-5	-	TRBJ1-4	-	CASSYSIGNEKLFF	TGTGCCAGCAGTTACTCGATCGGGAATGAAAAACTGTTTTTT
TRBV12-3/TRBV12-4	-	TRBJ2-3	-	CASSWTPTDTQYF	TGTGCCAGCAGTTGGACCCCCACAGATACGCAGTATTTT
TRBV11-2	-	TRBJ1-3	once	CASSLRRISGNTIYF	TGTGCCAGCAGCTTAAGGCGTATCTCTGGAAACACCATATATTTT
TRBV10-1	-	TRBJ2-7	-	CASSESAGMDEQYF	TGCGCCAGCAGTGAGAGTGCGGGTATGGACGAGCAGTACTTC
TRBV6-1	-	TRBJ2-6	-	CASSAVGGSGANVLTF	TGTGCCAGCAGTGCCGTTGGGGGATCTGGGGCCAACGTCCTGACTTTC
TRBV30	-	TRBJ2-7	-	CAWSATSQGYEQYF	TGTGCCTGGAGTGCAACCTCACAGGGCTACGAGCAGTACTTC
TRBV2	-	TRBJ1-4	-	CASRERATNEKLFF	TGTGCCAGCAGAGAGCGTGCAACTAATGAAAAACTGTTTTTT
TRBV29-1	TRBD1	TRBJ1-2	-	CSVEVLGQGANYGYTF	TGCAGCGTTGAAGTGTTGGGACAGGGGGCGAACTATGGCTACACCTTC
TRBV28	-	TRBJ2-3	-	CASSFSSNADTQYF	TGTGCCAGCAGTTTTAGCAGTAATGCAGATACGCAGTATTTT
TRBV7-9	TRBD2	TRBJ2-5	-	CASSFGSGDQETQYF	TGTGCCAGCAGCTTCGGTAGCGGGGATCAAGAGACCCAGTACTTC
TRBV10-3	-	TRBJ1-5	-	CAISEQSYQPQHF	TGTGCCATCAGTGAACAGAGTTATCAGCCCCAGCATTTT
TRBV27	-	TRBJ2-1	-	CASSFYSYNEQFF	TGTGCCAGCAGTTTTTACTCCTACAATGAGCAGTTCTTC
TRBV7-7	TRBD2	TRBJ2-1	-	CASSLGLAGGGEQFF	TGTGCCAGCAGCTTAGGACTAGCGGGAGGGGGAGAGCAGTTCTTC
TRBV7-9	-	TRBJ1-5	-	CASSLEFGVRNQPQHF	TGTGCCAGCAGCTTAGAATTCGGGGTACGAAATCAGCCCCAGCATTTT
TRBV7-9	-	TRBJ1-1	-	CASSLPPREAFF	TGTGCCAGCAGCTTACCCCCTCGGGAAGCTTTCTTT
TRBV6-5	TRBD1	TRBJ1-6	many	CASSLDRGNSPLHF	TGTGCCAGCAGCCTCGACAGGGGCAATTCACCCCTCCACTTT
TRBV6-5	TRBD1	TRBJ1-5	-	CASSYGPGGGQPQHF	TGTGCCAGCAGTTACGGGCCAGGGGGCGGTCAGCCCCAGCATTTT
TRBV19	TRBD1	TRBJ1-5	few	CASSILTGGYSNQPQHF	TGTGCCAGTAGTATATTAACAGGGGGCTATAGCAATCAGCCCCAGCATTTT
TRBV12-5	-	TRBJ1-2	-	CASMAGGGYTF	TGTGCTAGTATGGCTGGGGGCGGCTACACCTTC
TRBV2	-	TRBJ2-1	-	CASSEGGLATGEQFF	TGTGCCAGCAGTGAAGGGGGGCTAGCGACTGGGGAGCAGTTCTTC
TRBV10-1	-	TRBJ2-3	-	CASSESRSSDTQYF	TGCGCCAGCAGTGAGTCGCGCAGTTCCGATACGCAGTATTTT
TRBV12-3/TRBV12-4	-	TRBJ2-1	-	CASSLTRSHEQFF	TGTGCCAGCAGTTTGACTAGGAGCCATGAGCAGTTCTTC
TRBV16	TRBD1	TRBJ1-5	-	CASSQSRQGDSNQPQHF	TGTGCCAGCAGCCAATCTAGACAGGGGGATAGCAATCAGCCCCAGCATTTT
TRBV12-5	-	TRBJ1-2	-	CASGSRTGAGYGYTF	TGTGCTAGTGGTTCCAGGACGGGGGCAGGCTATGGCTACACCTTC
TRBV2	-	TRBJ1-5	-	CASRADGSNQPQHF	TGTGCCAGCAGAGCTGACGGGAGCAATCAGCCCCAGCATTTT
TRBV4-1	-	TRBJ1-1	-	CASSQESRPGAFF	TGCGCCAGCAGCCAAGAGTCCAGACCCGGGGCTTTCTTT
TRBV10-2	-	TRBJ2-3	-	CASKGLGSTDTQYF	TGCGCCAGCAAGGGACTTGGAAGCACAGATACGCAGTATTTT
TRBV2	-	TRBJ2-7	-	CASSLSLGGEQYF	TGTGCCAGCAGCCTATCATTGGGAGGCGAGCAGTACTTC
TRBV27	TRBD1	TRBJ2-7	-	CASSLSRDSTFERYF	TGTGCCAGCAGTTTATCAAGGGACAGCACCTTTGAGCGGTACTTC
TRBV6-5	-	TRBJ1-1	-	CASTSWGLEAFF	TGTGCCAGCACCTCTTGGGGGCTTGAAGCTTTCTTT
TRBV7-9	-	TRBJ1-1	-	CASSLGGSNTEAFF	TGTGCCAGCAGCTTAGGGGGCTCAAACACTGAAGCTTTCTTT
TRBV18	-	TRBJ1-5	-	CASSRSDSQPQHF	TGTGCCAGCTCAAGGTCAGACAGCCAGCCCCAGCATTTT
TRBV10-3	-	TRBJ2-1	-	CAISERQRNEQFF	TGTGCCATCAGTGAGCGACAGCGAAATGAGCAGTTCTTC
TRBV6-4	-	TRBJ2-1	-	CASSAVRGKYNEQFF	TGTGCCAGCAGTGCAGTTCGGGGGAAGTACAATGAGCAGTTCTTC
TRBV7-9	TRBD1	TRBJ1-3	-	CASSPTAGQGGGTIYF	TGTGCCAGCAGCCCGACGGCGGGACAGGGTGGAGGCACCATATATTTT
TRBV24-1	-	TRBJ1-2	-	CATSDTQGRGYGYTF	TGTGCCACCAGTGACACCCAGGGGCGCGGCTATGGCTACACCTTC
TRBV19	-	TRBJ1-5	-	CASSMVLTWHSNQPQHF	TGTGCCAGTAGTATGGTCCTGACTTGGCATAGCAATCAGCCCCAGCATTTT
TRBV6-1	-	TRBJ1-2	-	CASSEVSGAGGYTF	TGTGCCAGCAGTGAAGTGTCGGGGGCGGGTGGCTACACCTTC
TRBV10-3	-	TRBJ2-1	-	CAISVGGDNYNEQFF	TGTGCCATCAGTGTAGGGGGAGATAACTACAATGAGCAGTTCTTC
TRBV6-5	-	TRBJ1-2	-	CASRQATVYGYTF	TGTGCCAGCCGACAGGCTACCGTCTATGGCTACACCTTC
TRBV10-3	-	TRBJ1-6	-	CAISEGNSPLHF	TGTGCCATCAGTGAAGGGAATTCACCCCTCCACTTT
TRBV5-1	-	TRBJ2-7	-	CASSPLTATEISSYEQYF	TGCGCCAGCAGCCCTCTAACGGCGACAGAGATAAGCTCCTACGAGCAGTACTTC
TRBV5-1	TRBD1	TRBJ1-2	once	CASSLGQGGYGYTF	TGCGCCAGCAGCTTGGGACAGGGAGGCTATGGCTACACCTTC
TRBV29-1	-	TRBJ1-2	-	CSVEDLSAPGGRYGYTF	TGCAGCGTTGAAGATCTATCAGCCCCCGGGGGACGCTATGGCTACACCTTC